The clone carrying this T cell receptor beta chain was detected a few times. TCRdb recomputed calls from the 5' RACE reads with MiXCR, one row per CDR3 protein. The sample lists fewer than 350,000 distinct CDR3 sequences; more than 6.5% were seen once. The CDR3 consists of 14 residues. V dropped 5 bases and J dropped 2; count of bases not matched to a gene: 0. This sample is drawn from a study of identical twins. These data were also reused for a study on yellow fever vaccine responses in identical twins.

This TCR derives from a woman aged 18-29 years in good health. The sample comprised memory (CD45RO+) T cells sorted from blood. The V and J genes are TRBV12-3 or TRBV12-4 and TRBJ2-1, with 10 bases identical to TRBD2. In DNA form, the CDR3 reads TGTGCCAGCAGTACTAGCGGGACCTACAATGAGCAGTTCTTC. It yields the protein CASSTSGTYNEQFF.